This entry lists 4 T cell receptor beta chains sequenced from one sample in a study of shared clonotypes between healthy human individuals. Here immunoSEQ multiplex PCR was the method, and the copy in TCRdb shows in-frame clones only, minus some. This repertoire shows about 460,000 clones, more than 70% found once; its top ten account for 12%. Sequenced sample: PBMCs. These receptor sequences come from a woman aged 40-49 years in good health. Some clones in this sample may be carry-over from other donors' samples.

Notes on this clone: This likely came from a read error, as a far larger clone is one base away. V usage is TRBV5-1 and J usage is TRBJ2-7, with a tentative D call TRBD2 (6 bases). Germline values: CDR1 SGHRS, CDR2 YFSETQ. This CDR3 is 14 amino acids long. The CDR3 nucleotides read TGCACCAGCAGCTCCGGGAGTGGAGCCTACGAGCAGTACTTC. This translates into CTSSSGSGAYEQYF.

J is TRBJ2-1 and V is TRBV7-9; 13 bases match TRBD2. The germline V gene has CDR1 SEHNR and CDR2 FQNEAQ (reference sequence). The CDR3 spans 16 residues. V was clipped by 5 bases and J by 8 bases; unmatched bases: 9. The chain's CDR3 is CASSVSTGLAGYEQFF. CDR3 coding DNA: TGTGCCAGCAGCGTCAGTACGGGACTAGCGGGGTATGAGCAGTTCTTC.

This clone showed up just a few times. The genes are TRBV7-9 and TRBJ1-2, with 7 bases fitting TRBD1. CDR1 is SEHNR, CDR2 FQNEAQ, per germline (reference sequence). The CDR3 covers 14 residues. V shed 5 bases and J 7 bases; nucleotides not matched to a gene: 10. The CDR3 nucleotides read TGTGCCAGCAGCCCGACAGGGAATTTGGGTGGCTACACCTTC. Translated, it gives CASSPTGNLGGYTF.

This clone was seen a few times. The sample carries other DNA sequences with the same CDR3. CDR3 bases: TGCGCCAGCAGCTTGGAAGGGGGCCCCTCTGGAAACACCATATATTTT. This codes for CASSLEGGPSGNTIYF. The chain recombines TRBV5-1 with TRBJ1-3; the match to TRBD1 covers 7 bases. Germline-derived CDR1 and CDR2 are SGHRS and YFSETQ. The CDR3 covers 16 residues. Germline trimming cut 0 bases from V and 0 bases from J; bases unmatched to any gene: 3. Looking up the rest from reference TRBV5-1 and TRBJ1-3 gives the full variable domain: KAGVTQTPRYLIKTRGQQVTLSCSPISGHRSVSWYQQTPGQGLQFLFEYFSETQRNKGNFPGRFSGRQFSNSRSEMNVSTLELGDSALYLCASSLEGGPSGNTIYFGEGSWLTVV.